This T cell receptor beta chain was sequenced for a study of OX40 agonist ivuxolimab in advanced cancers. Study as a whole: Six ivuxolimab dose levels, 0.01 to 10 mg/kg, were given intravenously every 2 weeks. Points from the study as a whole: Still undetermined is the antigen specificity of the expanded peripheral T cells. More expanded clones were seen, on average, in CD8+ T cells than in CD4+.

Clones were read by immunoSEQ multiplex PCR, and TCRdb kept only the in-frame ones, dropping some. Altogether about 19,000 clones are present, 80% to 85% being singletons, with the ten largest covering 3% to 4%. The CDR3 totals 15 residues. Germline CDR1 SQVTM, CDR2 ANQGSEA. Trimming removed 7 bases from V and 3 bases from J; junction bases left unmatched: 12. Remarks on this clone: Its antigen is as yet unknown.

The rearrangement joins TRBV29-1 to TRBJ2-1, with 7 bases identical to TRBD2. The sequence was collected from an adult with an advanced solid tumor such as melanoma, head and neck, liver or kidney cancer. The sample consisted of CD4+ or CD8+ T cells sorted from blood, taken in a trial of the OX40 agonist ivuxolimab. CDR3: CSARSSAGIYNEQFF. The CDR3 DNA reads TGCAGCGCTCGTTCGTCAGCGGGGATCTACAATGAGCAGTTCTTC.